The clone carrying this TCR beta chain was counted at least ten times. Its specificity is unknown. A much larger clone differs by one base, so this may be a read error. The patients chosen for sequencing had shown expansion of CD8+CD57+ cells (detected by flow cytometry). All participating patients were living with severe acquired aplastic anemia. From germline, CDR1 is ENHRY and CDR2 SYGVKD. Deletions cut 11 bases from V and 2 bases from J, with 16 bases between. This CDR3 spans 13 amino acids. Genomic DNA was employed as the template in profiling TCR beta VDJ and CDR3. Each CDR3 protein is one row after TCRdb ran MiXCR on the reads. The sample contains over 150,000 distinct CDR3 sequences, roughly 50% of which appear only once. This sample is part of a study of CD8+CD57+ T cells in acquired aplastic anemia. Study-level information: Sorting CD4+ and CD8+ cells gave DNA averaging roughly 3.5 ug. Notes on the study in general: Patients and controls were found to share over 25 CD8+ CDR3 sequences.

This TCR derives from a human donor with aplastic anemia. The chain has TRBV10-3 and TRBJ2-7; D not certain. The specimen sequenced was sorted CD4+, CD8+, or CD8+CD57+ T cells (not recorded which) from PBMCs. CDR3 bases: TGTGCCGTCACCTCCGGGTCAGCCTACGAGCAGTACTTC. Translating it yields CAVTSGSAYEQYF.